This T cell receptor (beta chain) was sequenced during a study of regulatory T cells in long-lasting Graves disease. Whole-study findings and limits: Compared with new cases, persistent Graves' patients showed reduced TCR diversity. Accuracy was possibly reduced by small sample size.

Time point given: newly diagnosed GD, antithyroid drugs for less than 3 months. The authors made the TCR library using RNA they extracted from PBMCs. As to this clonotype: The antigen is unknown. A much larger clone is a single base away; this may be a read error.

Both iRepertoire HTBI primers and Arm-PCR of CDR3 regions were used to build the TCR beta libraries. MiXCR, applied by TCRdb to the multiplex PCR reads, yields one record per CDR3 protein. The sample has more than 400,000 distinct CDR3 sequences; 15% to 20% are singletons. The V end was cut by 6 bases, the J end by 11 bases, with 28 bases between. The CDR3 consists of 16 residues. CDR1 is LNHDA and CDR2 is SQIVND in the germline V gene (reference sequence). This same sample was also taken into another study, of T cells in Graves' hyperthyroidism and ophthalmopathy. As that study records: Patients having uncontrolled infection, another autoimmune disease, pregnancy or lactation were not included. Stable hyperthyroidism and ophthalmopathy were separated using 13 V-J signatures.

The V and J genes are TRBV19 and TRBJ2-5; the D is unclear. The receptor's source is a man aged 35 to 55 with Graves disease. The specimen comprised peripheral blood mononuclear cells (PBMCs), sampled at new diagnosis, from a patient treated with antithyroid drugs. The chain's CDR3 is CASSTSATMSYNEQYF. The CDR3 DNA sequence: TGTGCCAGTAGCACGAGCGCTACAATGAGCTACAATGAGCAGTACTTC.